The rows below give T cell receptor beta chains drawn from one sample of a study of cytomegalovirus exposure and HLA in healthy donors. Assay: immunoSEQ multiplex PCR; the TCRdb copy retains only in-frame clones and omits some. The data show around 250,000 clones, with roughly 91% seen just once and 3.1% held by the top ten. Sequenced material: PBMCs. The receptors derive from a woman in her twenties or thirties in good health and CMV-seronegative. Each CDR3 is given with its conserved first and last residue. A D gene is named only where the DNA matches it firmly.

j_call v_call d_call cdr3_aa
TRBJ2-5 TRBV7-6 NA CASSKSNQGFETQYF
TRBJ2-1 TRBV29-1 TRBD2 CSAGTSSYNEQFF
TRBJ2-7 TRBV19 TRBD1 CASSTNRDRGAYEQYF
TRBJ2-2 TRBV12-5 TRBD2 CASGLSGLAGGGFRETGELFF
TRBJ1-2 TRBV28 NA CASSPGISSGVGYTF
TRBJ2-7 TRBV29-1 TRBD2 CSAGTSGNYEQYF
TRBJ1-1 TRBV18 NA CASSPNPAGFVNTEAFF
TRBJ2-1 TRBV6-1 NA CASRKSADLGEQFF
TRBJ2-5 TRBV19 TRBD2 CASSIAGRAVETQYF
TRBJ2-1 TRBV10-2 NA CASSESHQRFNEQFF
TRBJ1-2 TRBV7-6 TRBD1 CASSPDEGGDYGYTF
TRBJ2-7 TRBV27 TRBD2 CASSLFGGSSYEQYF
TRBJ2-7 TRBV7-8 NA CASSLGRYEQYF
TRBJ2-1 TRBV9 NA CASSVRIKRQVNEQFF
TRBJ2-7 TRBV5-1 TRBD2 CASSLSEGGPRIEQYF
TRBJ2-2 TRBV18 TRBD2 CASSPSWTSGSTGELFF
TRBJ1-5 TRBV19 TRBD1 CASTTGTGVIQPQHF
TRBJ1-3 TRBV19 NA CASSPTSGNTIYF
TRBJ2-7 TRBV5-1 TRBD1 CASSLGTGVPYEQYF
TRBJ1-2 TRBV6-1 TRBD1 CASRPTGIYGYTF
TRBJ2-1 TRBV15 TRBD2 CATSRDRDYSYNEQFF
TRBJ2-1 TRBV5-1 TRBD2 CASSPGLAGVGEQFF
TRBJ2-2 TRBV5-1 TRBD2 CASSLVGTSEGELFF
TRBJ2-3 TRBV27 NA CASSPQGVSTDTQYF
TRBJ2-7 TRBV7-2 TRBD1 CASSFRQGAAVSSYEQYF
TRBJ2-3 TRBV4-1 TRBD2 CASSQDPLGGPARSYF
TRBJ2-1 TRBV25-1 TRBD2 CASSEGLADNEQFF
TRBJ2-1 TRBV19 TRBD1 CASSGRGTGELSYNEQFF
TRBJ2-3 TRBV5-1 NA CASSFDSTDTQYF
TRBJ2-4 TRBV6-4 NA CASSAGLHTGGQNIQYF
TRBJ2-4 TRBV5-5 NA CASSWRVAKNIQYF
NA TRBV27 NA CASGPGATPYEQYF
TRBJ2-7 TRBV9 NA CASSVEGVDEQYF
TRBJ1-2 TRBV2 TRBD1 CASSLRGQVNYGYTF
TRBJ2-1 TRBV4-1 NA CASSQDPGPSSYNEQFF
TRBJ1-2 TRBV18 NA CASSPPTDYGYTF
TRBJ2-3 TRBV19 TRBD2 CASRLAGGADTQYF
TRBJ2-3 TRBV4-3 TRBD1 CASSQVYRGMDTQYF
TRBJ1-2 TRBV30 NA CAWSVSVRRDGYTF
TRBJ2-7 TRBV7-2 TRBD2 CASSLGLAGNYEQYF
TRBJ2-5 TRBV9 NA CASSPFLAQETQYF
TRBJ2-3 TRBV20-1 NA CSARFPDTQYF
TRBJ2-2 TRBV7-3 TRBD1 CASSQTGRNTGELFF
TRBJ1-1 TRBV5-4 TRBD1 CASSGKQGASAEAFF